Below, 19 T cell receptor beta chains from the same sample are listed, as sequenced in a study of shared T cell receptors in the human thymus. Clones were sequenced by immunoSEQ multiplex PCR, and TCRdb holds only the in-frame ones, with some missing. Here the sample spans 63,000 or so clones, nearly 95% being singletons. The sample consisted of thymocytes. These receptors came from a human donor.

The chain couples TRBV7-9 to TRBJ2-1; TRBD1 agrees at 8 bases. After removal of 2 bases from V and 2 bases from J, the junction contained 2 bases not matched to a gene. The CDR3 runs 15 residues. Germline CDR1 reads SEHNR; CDR2 reads FQNEAQ (reference sequence). The CDR3: CASSLQGAAYNEQFF. The CDR3 DNA reads as TGTGCCAGCAGCTTACAGGGGGCCGCCTACAATGAGCAGTTCTTC.

Remarks on this clone: Relative to the germline gene, one junction end is altered; a read error may explain this. This chain uses TRBV28 with TRBJ1-1, with D tentatively TRBD1 (6 bases). The CDR3 contains 20 residues. Germline CDR1 and CDR2: MDHEN and SYDVKM. For the CDR3, the DNA is TGTGCCAGCAGTTTTGGGGACAAGGGACAAAGGAAGACCATGAACGCTGAAGCTTTCTTT. Amino acid sequence: CASSFGDKGQRKTMNAEAFF.

In its sample, this clone was seen once. CDR3 DNA: TGTGCCAGTACCCCAAACCTCGGGCAACCAGCTAACTATGGCTACACCTTC. Its protein product is CASTPNLGQPANYGYTF. The genes are TRBV19 and TRBJ1-2; D remains ambiguous. V was clipped by 7 bases and J by 0 bases, with 21 bases between them. This CDR3 region has 17 residues. CDR1 is LNHDA, CDR2 SQIVND, per germline (reference sequence). The full variable domain, rest sourced from reference TRBV19 and TRBJ1-2, is DGGITQSPKYLFRKEGQNVTLSCEQNLNHDAMYWYRQDPGQGLRLIYYSQIVNDFQKGDIAEGYSVSREKKESFPLTVTSAQKNPTAFYLCASTPNLGQPANYGYTFGSGTRLTVV.

The chain recombines TRBV2 with TRBJ2-7, with 10 nucleotides matching TRBD2. CDR1 and CDR2 (germline): SNHLY, FYNNEI. V was pared by 8 bases and J by 4 bases, with 2 bases of the junction left unmatched. There are 12 residues in the CDR3. The DNA for the CDR3 is TGTGCCAGCCTAGCGGGAGTTTACGAGCAGTACTTC. Encoded protein: CASLAGVYEQYF.

V usage is TRBV29-1 and J usage is TRBJ1-1; weak D call: TRBD1 (5 bases). Per germline, CDR1 SQVTM and CDR2 ANQGSEA. The CDR3 consists of 15 residues. The V gene lost 2 bases and the J gene lost 1 base, with 14 bases spanning the gap. The CDR3 DNA reads as TGCAGCGTTGAATATGATGGGGCGTGGAACACTGAAGCTTTCTTT. It yields the protein CSVEYDGAWNTEAFF.

This clone was detected only once. J is TRBJ2-2 and V is TRBV5-6, with no clear D. The V end lost 7 bases, the J end lost 6 bases, and 10 bases lay between the germline ends. The CDR3 totals 12 residues. Per the germline V gene, CDR1 is SGHDT and CDR2 is YYEEEE. CDR3 DNA: TGTGCCAGCCAAGCCTGGGCCGGGGAGCTGTTTTTT. Translation gives CASQAWAGELFF. The variable domain in full, completed from reference TRBV5-6 and TRBJ2-2, reads DAGVTQSPTHLIKTRGQQVTLRCSPKSGHDTVSWYQQALGQGPQFIFQYYEEEERQRGNFPDRFSGHQFPNYSSELNVNALLLGDSALYLCASQAWAGELFFGEGSRLTVL.

The chain combines TRBV4-1 with TRBJ2-4; D might be TRBD1 or TRBD2, each matching 5 bases. The CDR3 is 11 residues long. V dropped 4 bases and J dropped 8 bases, with 6 bases sitting between them. Germline CDR1 MGHRA, CDR2 YSYEKL. The CDR3 sequence: CASSRDDIQYF. The CDR3 coding sequence is TGCGCCAGCAGCCGGGACGACATTCAGTACTTC.

The chain joins TRBV11-3 to TRBJ2-7; 7 nucleotides agree with TRBD1. Germline V lookup: CDR1 SGHNT, CDR2 YENEEA. V lost 5 bases to trimming and J lost 0 bases; unmatched junction nucleotides: 10. This CDR3 has 16 amino acids. The CDR3 DNA reads TGTGCCAGCAGCCCAGCAGGAAACAGGGGCTCCTACGAGCAGTACTTC. Translation gives CASSPAGNRGSYEQYF.

The V and J genes are TRBV15 and TRBJ1-4; no definite D call. The V gene lost 1 base and the J gene lost 3 bases, with 9 bases spanning the gap. CDR3 length equals 15 residues. Germline CDR1 LNHNV, CDR2 YYDKDF (reference sequence). CDR3 amino acids: CATSRGRHSNEKLFF. The DNA of the CDR3 is TGTGCCACCAGCAGAGGTCGGCACTCTAATGAAAAACTGTTTTTT.

The DNA for the CDR3 is TGTGCCAGTAGGCCCGGGGCGGGGGGGCCTTTCGGCACAGATACGCAGTATTTT. Its translation: CASRPGAGGPFGTDTQYF. The chain is built from TRBV19 and TRBJ2-3; TRBD2 aligns across 9 bases. Germline CDR1 LNHDA, CDR2 SQIVND (reference sequence). The CDR3 length is 18 residues. V was pared by 6 bases and J by 1 base, with 14 bases of the junction left unmatched.

In regard to this clone: Distinct nucleotide sequences in the sample also encode this CDR3. V and J are TRBV19 and TRBJ1-2, with a tentative D call TRBD1 (5 bases). Germline lookup yields CDR1 LNHDA and CDR2 SQIVND (reference sequence). This CDR3 is 14 amino acids long. V gave up 3 bases and J gave up 2 bases, with 10 bases separating them. CDR3: CASSIGQGNYGYTF. Here the CDR3 DNA reads TGTGCCAGTAGTATCGGGCAGGGAAACTATGGCTACACCTTC.

The chain employs TRBV27 and TRBJ2-2; 10 nucleotides agree with TRBD1. Per germline, CDR1 MNHEY and CDR2 SMNVEV (reference sequence). Losses at the gene ends were 6 bases for V and 5 bases for J; bases not matched to a gene: 15. The CDR3 has 18 amino acids. The CDR3 spells CASSHTTETGGWTGELFF. CDR3 in DNA: TGTGCCAGCAGCCACACTACTGAGACAGGGGGCTGGACCGGGGAGCTGTTTTTT.

This clone was observed a single time. This chain connects TRBV2 to TRBJ2-7; 9 bases line up with TRBD1. The CDR3 spans 13 residues. Germline CDR1 is SNHLY and CDR2 is FYNNEI. The V segment lost 7 bases and the J segment 3 bases; nucleotides outside the gene matches: 4. This chain's CDR3 is CASNRDRVYEQYF. CDR3 DNA sequence: TGTGCCAGCAACCGGGACAGGGTCTACGAGCAGTACTTC.

This rearrangement joins TRBV2 to TRBJ2-1; 10 nucleotides align to TRBD2. The junction had 11 bases not matched to a gene; V was cut back by 6 bases and J by 3 bases. The CDR3 loop spans 17 amino acids. Germline V gene data show CDR1 as SNHLY and CDR2 as FYNNEI. For the CDR3, the DNA is TGTGCCAGCAGGGCTTTCCTCGGACTAGCGGTCTACAATGAGCAGTTCTTC. Translated, it gives CASRAFLGLAVYNEQFF.

J is TRBJ1-4 and V is TRBV25-1, with D tentatively TRBD1 (6 bases). From germline, CDR1 is MGHDK and CDR2 SYGVNS. This CDR3 is 18 amino acids long. Trimming cost V 8 bases and J 0 bases, with 22 bases left between them. As DNA, the CDR3 is TGTGCCAGCGATGGGACCACCAAGGGGGAAGCAACTAATGAAAAACTGTTTTTT. It encodes CASDGTTKGEATNEKLFF.

The rearrangement uses TRBV4-2 and TRBJ2-1; TRBD2 agrees at 12 bases. CDR1 and CDR2 (germline): LGHNA, YNFKEQ. The ends lost 3 bases at V and 6 bases at J; junction bases unmatched: 9. This CDR3 has 17 amino acids. The CDR3 DNA reads TGTGCCAGCAGCCAGAATGGAGTACTAGCGGGGGGCAATGAGCAGTTCTTC. Translated, it gives CASSQNGVLAGGNEQFF.

This chain connects TRBV27 to TRBJ2-7; perhaps TRBD2 as D (6 bases). This CDR3 has 16 amino acids. Germline CDR1 and CDR2: MNHEY and SMNVEV (reference sequence). Trimming removed 6 bases at V and 0 bases at J, with 18 bases between. This CDR3 is CASRQVAAQSSYEQYF. The CDR3 DNA sequence: TGTGCCAGCAGGCAAGTAGCGGCTCAGAGCTCCTACGAGCAGTACTTC.

V usage is TRBV2 and J usage is TRBJ1-5; D uncertain. Germline CDR1 and CDR2: SNHLY and FYNNEI. V gave up 7 bases and J gave up 0 bases, with 22 bases separating them. CDR3 length: 18 amino acids. CDR3 amino acids: CASKSLIAENHSNQPQHF. CDR3 DNA sequence: TGTGCCAGCAAGTCCCTTATCGCGGAAAACCATAGCAATCAGCCCCAGCATTTT.

The chain has TRBV19 and TRBJ1-5; 9 positions match TRBD1. Trimming removed 5 bases from V and 2 bases from J; junction bases left unmatched: 7. This CDR3 contains 16 residues. The germline CDR1 and CDR2 sequences are LNHDA and SQIVND (reference sequence). The CDR3 spells CASSPCTGGCNQPQHF. In DNA form, the CDR3 reads TGTGCCAGTAGTCCGTGTACAGGGGGCTGCAATCAGCCCCAGCATTTT.